Following are 11 T cell receptor beta chains from one sample sequenced in a study of T-cell memory formation after mild COVID-19. TCRdb itself ran the 5' RACE reads through MiXCR, one entry per CDR3 protein. The profile covers 250,000 to 300,000 distinct CDR3 sequences, with over 15% appearing a single time and around 23% taken by the ten largest. Sequenced input: PBMCs or a T cell subset sorted from them (not recorded which). These receptors came from a man younger than 30 who had mild COVID-19 (a few samples of this study predate the infection). Cell type and time point are not known.

The sample holds many counts of this clonotype. This chain joins TRBV5-1 and TRBJ1-1, with D unclear. This CDR3 is built from 13 residues. Germline values: CDR1 SGHRS, CDR2 YFSETQ. V gave up 5 bases and J gave up 5 bases, with 13 bases separating them. CDR3 bases: TGCGCCAGCAGTCTGGGATCAGAGACTGAAGCTTTCTTT. Translating gives CASSLGSETEAFF. The full variable domain, its missing parts supplied by reference TRBV5-1 and TRBJ1-1, is KAGVTQTPRYLIKTRGQQVTLSCSPISGHRSVSWYQQTPGQGLQFLFEYFSETQRNKGNFPGRFSGRQFSNSRSEMNVSTLELGDSALYLCASSLGSETEAFFGQGTRLTVV.

V gene TRBV7-8 combines with J gene TRBJ2-5; D uncertain. The CDR3 has 14 residues. CDR1 is SGHVS, CDR2 FQNEAQ, per germline. Trimming removed 7 bases from V and 2 bases from J, with 14 bases in between. The chain's CDR3 is CASTYRGGQETQYF. Written as DNA, the CDR3 is TGTGCCAGCACATATAGAGGTGGGCAAGAGACCCAGTACTTC.

The chain links TRBV6-6 to TRBJ1-1; TRBD1 matches at 10 bases. The CDR3 has 14 amino acids. V shed 7 bases, J shed 3 bases, and the junction held 5 bases outside the gene matches. In germline, CDR1 is MNHNY, CDR2 SVGAGI (reference sequence). CDR3 DNA sequence: TGTGCCAGCAATAGGACAGGGGGATACACTGAAGCTTTCTTT. Translated, it gives CASNRTGGYTEAFF.

This clonotype was observed at least ten times. The J gene is TRBJ2-7, the V gene TRBV2, with TRBD1 matching 9 bases. Unmatched junction bases numbered 0, after V lost 1 base and J lost 2 bases. CDR3 length: 14 residues. Germline assignment: CDR1 SNHLY and CDR2 FYNNEI. The chain's CDR3 is CASSEGTGAYEQYV. The DNA of the CDR3 is TGTGCCAGCAGTGAAGGGACAGGGGCCTACGAGCAGTACGTC.

This clonotype has more than one count but fewer than ten. V and J are TRBV6-2 or TRBV6-3 and TRBJ1-2, with D perhaps matching TRBD1 (6 bases). CDR1 is MNHEY and CDR2 is SVGEGT in the germline V gene. The V and J ends lost 6 bases and 6 bases respectively, with 14 bases between them. The CDR3 is 13 amino acids. The CDR3, as DNA: TGTGCCAGCAGCTCCGGGACACCCAATGGCTACACCTTC. Its protein product is CASSSGTPNGYTF.

The sample holds a few counts of this clonotype. The rearrangement uses TRBV6-2 or TRBV6-3 and TRBJ2-6; D gene uncertain. The germline V gene encodes CDR1 MNHEY and CDR2 SVGEGT. This CDR3 has 13 amino acids. The germline V and J ends were trimmed by 7 bases and 2 bases, with 6 bases remaining between them. This CDR3 is CASTRTGANVLTF. The CDR3 nucleotides read TGTGCCAGCACCCGTACTGGGGCCAACGTCCTGACTTTC.

This clonotype was detected only a few times. V and J are TRBV7-8 and TRBJ2-1; D may be TRBD2 (6 bases). Trimming removed 6 bases at V and 0 bases at J, with 21 bases between. The germline gives CDR1 SGHVS, CDR2 FQNEAQ. This CDR3 region has 18 residues. Here the CDR3 reads CASSPLGGTDNSYNEQFF. The CDR3 DNA is TGTGCCAGCAGTCCCCTCGGTGGGACTGATAACTCCTACAATGAGCAGTTCTTC. The whole variable domain, filled in from reference TRBV7-8 and TRBJ2-1, reads GAGVSQSPRYKVAKRGQDVALRCDPISGHVSLFWYQQALGQGPEFLTYFQNEAQLDKSGLPSDRFFAERPEGSVSTLKIQRTQQEDSAVYLCASSPLGGTDNSYNEQFFGPGTRLTVL.

The DNA of the CDR3 is TGTGCCAGCAGCTATCAGACTAGCGAGCAGTACTTC. Amino acids: CASSYQTSEQYF. The chain has TRBV7-9 and TRBJ2-7, with D perhaps matching TRBD2 (6 bases). Trimming took off 4 bases at V and 6 bases at J, with 10 bases between the two ends. Germline CDR1 SEHNR, CDR2 FQNEAQ (reference sequence). CDR3 length: 12 amino acids. Full variable domain (rest looked up from reference TRBV7-9 and TRBJ2-7): DTGVSQNPRHKITKRGQNVTFRCDPISEHNRLYWYRQTLGQGPEFLTYFQNEAQLEKSRLLSDRFSAERPKGSFSTLEIQRTEQGDSAMYLCASSYQTSEQYFGPGTRLTVT.

The gene calls are TRBV6-1 and TRBJ2-3; no clear D gene. In germline, CDR1 is MNHNS, CDR2 SASEGT. The V end was cut by 4 bases, the J end by 0 bases, with 5 bases between. CDR3 length: 13 amino acids. CDR3: CASSAVSTDTQYF. In DNA form, the CDR3 reads TGTGCCAGCAGTGCAGTTAGCACAGATACGCAGTATTTT.

The V gene is TRBV3-1, the J gene TRBJ2-7, with D perhaps given as TRBD1 or TRBD2 (6 bases each). V dropped 4 bases and J dropped 3 bases, with 10 bases sitting between them. The CDR3 totals 13 residues. Per the germline V gene, CDR1 is LGHDT and CDR2 is YNNKEL (reference sequence). In DNA form, the CDR3 reads TGTGCCAGCAGCCGAAGGGGGGACTACGAGCAGTACTTC. Residues: CASSRRGDYEQYF.

This clonotype was counted many times. The rearrangement links TRBV6-2 or TRBV6-3 to TRBJ2-1; 9 bases fit TRBD1. The CDR3 is made up of 14 amino acids. Germline V gene data show CDR1 as MNHEY and CDR2 as SVGEGT. Germline trimming cut 4 bases from V and 6 bases from J; bases unmatched to any gene: 4. The CDR3 coding sequence is TGTGCCAGCAGTTCCGGGACAGGGATCAATGAGCAGTTCTTC. Translation gives CASSSGTGINEQFF.